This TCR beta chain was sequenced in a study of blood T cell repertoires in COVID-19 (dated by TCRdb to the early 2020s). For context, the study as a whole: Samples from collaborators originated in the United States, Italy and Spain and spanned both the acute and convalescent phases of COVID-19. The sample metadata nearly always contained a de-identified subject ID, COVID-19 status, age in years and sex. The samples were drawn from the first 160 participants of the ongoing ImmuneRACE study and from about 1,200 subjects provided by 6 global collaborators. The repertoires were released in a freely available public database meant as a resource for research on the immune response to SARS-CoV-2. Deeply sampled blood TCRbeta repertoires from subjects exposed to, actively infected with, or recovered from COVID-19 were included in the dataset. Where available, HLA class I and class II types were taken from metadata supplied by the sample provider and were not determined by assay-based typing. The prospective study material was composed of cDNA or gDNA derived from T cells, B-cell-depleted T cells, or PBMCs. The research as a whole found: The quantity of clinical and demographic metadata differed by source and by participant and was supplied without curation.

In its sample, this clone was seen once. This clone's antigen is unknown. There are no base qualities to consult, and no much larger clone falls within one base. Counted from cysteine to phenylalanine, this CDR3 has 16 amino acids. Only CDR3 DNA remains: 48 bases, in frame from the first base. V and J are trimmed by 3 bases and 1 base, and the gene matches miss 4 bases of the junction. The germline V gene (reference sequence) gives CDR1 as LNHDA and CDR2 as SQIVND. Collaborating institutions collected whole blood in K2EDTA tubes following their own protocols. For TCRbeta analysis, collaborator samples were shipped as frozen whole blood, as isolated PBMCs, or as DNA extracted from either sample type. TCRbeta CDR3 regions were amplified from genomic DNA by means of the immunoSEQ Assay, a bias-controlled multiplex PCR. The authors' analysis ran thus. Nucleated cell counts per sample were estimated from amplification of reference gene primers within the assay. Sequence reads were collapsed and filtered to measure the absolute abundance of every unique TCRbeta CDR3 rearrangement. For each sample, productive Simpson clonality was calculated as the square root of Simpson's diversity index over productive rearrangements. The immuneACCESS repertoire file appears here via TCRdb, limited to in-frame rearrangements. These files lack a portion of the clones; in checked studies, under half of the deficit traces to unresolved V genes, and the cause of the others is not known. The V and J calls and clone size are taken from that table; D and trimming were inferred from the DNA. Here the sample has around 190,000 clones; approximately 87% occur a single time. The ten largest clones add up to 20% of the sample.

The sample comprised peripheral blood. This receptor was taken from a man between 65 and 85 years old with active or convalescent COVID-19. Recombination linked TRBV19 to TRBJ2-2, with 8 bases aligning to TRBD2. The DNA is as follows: TGTGCCAGTAGTATCGGGGGGGCTATGAACACCGGGGAGCTGTTTTTT. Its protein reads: CASSIGGAMNTGELFF. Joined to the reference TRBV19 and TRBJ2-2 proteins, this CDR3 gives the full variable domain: DGGITQSPKYLFRKEGQNVTLSCEQNLNHDAMYWYRQDPGQGLRLIYYSQIVNDFQKGDIAEGYSVSREKKESFPLTVTSAQKNPTAFYLCASSIGGAMNTGELFFGEGSRLTVL.